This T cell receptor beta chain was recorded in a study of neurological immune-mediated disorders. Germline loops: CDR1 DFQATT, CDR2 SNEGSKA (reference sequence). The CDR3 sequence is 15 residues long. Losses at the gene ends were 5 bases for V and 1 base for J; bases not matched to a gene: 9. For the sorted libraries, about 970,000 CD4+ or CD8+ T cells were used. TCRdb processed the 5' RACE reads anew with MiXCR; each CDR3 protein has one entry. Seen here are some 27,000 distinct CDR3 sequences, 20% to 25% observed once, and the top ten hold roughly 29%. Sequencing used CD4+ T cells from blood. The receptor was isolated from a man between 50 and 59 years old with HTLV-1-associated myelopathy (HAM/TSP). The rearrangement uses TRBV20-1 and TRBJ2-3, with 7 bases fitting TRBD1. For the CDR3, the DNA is TGCAGTGCTCCAAAGGGGGCGCGGGGCACAGATACGCAGTATTTT. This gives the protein CSAPKGARGTDTQYF.